Below are 5 T cell receptor beta chains sequenced from a single sample in a study of PD-1 blockade in classical Hodgkin lymphoma. Clones were read by immunoSEQ multiplex PCR, and TCRdb kept only the in-frame ones, dropping some. The data contain about 20,000 clones, roughly three quarters of them singletons. Time point denoted: cycle 4 day 1 (C4D1), after more than five weeks of nivolumab. Every patient relapsed after autologous stem cell transplantation, and brentuximab vedotin exposure varied. The sequencing here drew on peripheral blood mononuclear cells (PBMCs), taken before the fourth cycle of nivolumab. The receptor set was obtained from a human donor with classical Hodgkin lymphoma.

The V call is TRBV7-8, the J call TRBJ2-2; 14 bases agree with TRBD2. The germline gives CDR1 SGHVS, CDR2 FQNEAQ. Unmatched junction bases numbered 8, after V lost 5 bases and J lost 0 bases. This CDR3 has 19 residues. The chain's CDR3 is CASSRGGLAGEPNTGELFF. The CDR3 coding sequence is TGTGCCAGCAGCCGTGGGGGACTAGCGGGGGAGCCGAACACCGGGGAGCTGTTTTTT.

As regards this clone: This sample includes further DNA sequences coding for the same CDR3. The chain links TRBV9 to TRBJ1-3, with D hard to call. Germline loops: CDR1 SGDLS, CDR2 YYNGEE. Trimming cost V 0 bases and J 0 bases, with 4 bases left between them. This CDR3 region has 14 residues. In DNA, the CDR3 is TGTGCCAGCAGCGTAGGGAGCTCTGGAAACACCATATATTTT. This encodes CASSVGSSGNTIYF.

This CDR3 is CASSEPTLAGATDTQYF. Written as DNA, the CDR3 is TGCGCCAGCAGTGAACCCACACTAGCGGGGGCCACAGATACGCAGTATTTT. This chain uses TRBV10-2 with TRBJ2-3; 11 nucleotides match TRBD2. This CDR3 is built from 17 residues. V was clipped by 3 bases and J by 2 bases; unmatched bases: 7. Germline V lookup: CDR1 WSHSY, CDR2 SAAADI.

V usage is TRBV28 and J usage is TRBJ2-2, with D possibly being TRBD2 (5 bases). Germline assignment: CDR1 MDHEN and CDR2 SYDVKM. Between the trimmed V and J ends, which lost 4 bases and 4 bases, there was a span of 16 bases. The CDR3 contains 16 residues. CDR3 sequence (DNA): TGTGCCAGCAGTTCTAGGAGGTTTCTTCGCACCGGGGAGCTGTTTTTT. Amino acid sequence: CASSSRRFLRTGELFF.

This chain joins TRBV11-2 and TRBJ2-1, with D perhaps matching TRBD1 (5 bases). This CDR3 spans 13 amino acids. Germline V gives CDR1 SGHAT, CDR2 FQNNGV. Trimming removed 1 base from V and 6 bases from J, with 7 bases in between. The DNA of the CDR3 is TGTGCCAGCAGCTTAGTTCAGGGCAATGAGCAGTTCTTC. Amino acid sequence: CASSLVQGNEQFF.